This T cell receptor (beta chain) stems from a study of cytomegalovirus exposure and HLA in healthy donors. The PCR had 60 Vbeta and 13 Jbeta primers. Profiled with immunoSEQ multiplex PCR; TCRdb holds only in-frame clones, not every one. The table shows some 110,000 clones, with roughly four fifths occurring only once. The germline V gene has CDR1 SGDLS and CDR2 YYNGEE. Trimming shortened V by 1 base and J by 5 bases, and 15 bases separated the two germline ends. The CDR3 is made up of 15 amino acids. The source of this sequence is a man in his fifties or sixties in good health and CMV-seronegative. V usage is TRBV9 and J usage is TRBJ2-5, with D perhaps TRBD2 (7 bases). Source material: PBMCs. CDR3 DNA: TGTGCCAGCAGCGTACCCGGGGGGCGAGGGGAGACCCAGTACTTC. It is translated as CASSVPGGRGETQYF. Filled out from reference TRBV9 and TRBJ2-5, the complete variable domain reads DSGVTQTPKHLITATGQRVTLRCSPRSGDLSVYWYQQSLDQGLQFLIQYYNGEERAKGNILERFSAQQFPDLHSELNLSSLELGDSALYFCASSVPGGRGETQYFGPGTRLLVL.